This T cell receptor (beta chain) was identified in a study of human T cells and chemical hapten exposure (TCRdb year 2021). The study in broad terms: For sensitization, 2% DPC in acetone was applied to a roughly 2 cm by roughly 2 cm area of upper inner arm skin. This study followed changes in the peripheral blood TCR repertoire in vivo during primary and secondary sensitization of alopecia patients to the hapten diphenylcyclopropenone (DPC). Alopecia areata with under or over 50% scalp involvement, alopecia totalis and alopecia universalis were represented in the patient cohort, which was mostly female. Blood samples were taken from patients before sensitization (week 0) and then at 2, 6 and about 24 weeks after DPC sensitization. Throughout the roughly 25-week study period, patients were also given weekly therapeutic DPC doses on the scalp. Patch tests used Finn chambers with 0.01% DPC on the upper back, scored after 6 days by International Contact Dermatitis Research Group standards. Libraries were combined into a pool for sequencing, and differences in TCR yield between samples came mainly from small differences in library volumes within the pool. Blood for TCR sequencing was provided by twenty-nine alopecia patients at one to four time points (pre-sensitization, 2, 6 and 24 weeks).

The library was made by RACE. For sequencing, a NextSeq 500 was employed. During library preparation, unique molecular identifiers were attached to individual cDNA molecules so that TCRs could be counted in a quantitative, reproducible way. Both TCR alpha and TCR beta chains were sequenced from each blood RNA sample. In the authors' own workflow: A median of approximately 100,000 TCRs per sample was observed, with a range of about 23,224 to 690,600. The Decombinator software suite was used to annotate V, J and CDR3 in the TCR reads. For the PS versus PT1 abundance plots, all samples were subsampled to the same number of TCRs (28,000). Expanded TCRs were defined as absent before sensitization and observed at least eight times at the 2-week time point. Using fastp trimming at Q25 and MiXCR clonotype assembly, TCRdb reanalyzed the public sequencing data and kept in-frame beta chains. For every CDR3 protein sequence, its rows merge into one entry that carries the most common genes and DNA. The V and J calls reflect TCRdb's pipeline rather than the authors' work. Across this sample there are over 85,000 distinct CDR3 sequences, with 7.5% to 10% seen only once. The ten largest clones add up to approximately 2.2% of the sample.

This clonotype appeared many times. Its antigen is currently not known. Base qualities are not provided; no much larger clone lies one nucleotide away. The sample's time point label, decoded: patch test 2, 6 weeks after DPC sensitization. The meaning of the sample's treatment or condition label: therapeutic diphenylcyclopropenone sensitization with weekly scalp DPC. At each patch-test visit, blood was drawn before the patch test was applied. Patients were eligible if aged 18 to 70, diagnosed with alopecia and judged suitable for DPC therapy, and pregnant patients were excluded. Unfractionated whole blood was collected in Tempus Blood RNA tubes, and total RNA was extracted from that blood. The full study reports these points: Significantly more large CDR3 similarity clusters were formed by expanded TCRs than by pre-sensitization or healthy control sets, consistent with antigen-driven responses. The number of TCRs above 1 in 1000 frequency did not change with DPC sensitization; there was no evidence of global repertoire structure alterations. The number of PT1 expanded TCRs positively correlated with patch test score, significant at thresholds 8, 16 and 32 but not 4. After repeated subsampling, changes were observed in the strength of the expansion versus patch-test correlation and in the threshold at which the correlation became significant. All patients had alopecia, a presumed autoimmune disease, so their immune response might differ from that of healthy individuals.

Sequences SGHNT (CDR1) and YYREEE (CDR2) are obtained from the germline V gene (reference sequence). From the cysteine through the phenylalanine, the CDR3 covers 13 amino acids. Only CDR3 DNA remains: 39 bases, in frame from the first base. A distance of 10 bases separates the germline ends of V and J, which lose 4 bases and 2 bases respectively. This material consisted of whole blood, taken in connection with sensitization to the hapten diphenylcyclopropenone (DPC). The rearrangement combines TRBV5-4 with TRBJ2-7; TRBD1 is perhaps the D gene, given 5 matching bases. The TCR sequence derives from a middle-aged woman with alopecia areata. Some clones in this sample may be carry-over from other donors' samples. The sequenced DNA is TGTGCCAGCAGCAAAGGGGATCCCTACGAGCAGTACTTC. The encoded protein is CASSKGDPYEQYF.